Shown below are 31 T cell receptor beta chains from a single sample sequenced in a study of blood T cells in healthy people across ages (dated by TCRdb to 2014 to 2015). Libraries were built with 5' RACE. This sample was sequenced with an Illumina HiSeq 2500. A second PCR of roughly 7 to 11 cycles was performed with a sample-barcoded 5' primer and a J-beta primer mix. TCRdb applied fastp at Q25 and MiXCR to the public reads, then kept only in-frame beta chains. Under each unique CDR3 protein, matching rows form one entry showing the most common genes and DNA. For this sample the table gives roughly 500,000 distinct CDR3 sequences, of which 25% to 30% were detected only once. About 18% of the sample is taken by the ten largest. Sequencing was carried out using blood. These receptor sequences come from a woman aged 70 to 79 in good health.

V is TRBV3-1 and J is TRBJ2-6; 8 bases agree with TRBD2. The CDR3 runs 18 residues. The germline V gene has CDR1 LGHDT and CDR2 YNNKEL (reference sequence). Losses at the gene ends were 4 bases for V and 0 bases for J; bases not matched to a gene: 8. The CDR3 reads CASSRLAGPGSGANVLTF. CDR3 in DNA: TGTGCCAGCAGCCGCTTAGCGGGGCCAGGCTCTGGGGCCAACGTCCTGACTTTC.

In this sample, this clonotype turned up a few times. V gene TRBV12-3 or TRBV12-4 combines with J gene TRBJ1-5; D unclear. The CDR3 totals 16 residues. Trimming removed 6 bases from V and 0 bases from J, with 15 bases in between. The CDR3 spells CASSLFLEYSNQPQHF. CDR3 sequence (DNA): TGTGCCAGCAGCCTTTTCCTCGAATATAGCAATCAGCCCCAGCATTTT.

CDR3 loop: CASSLDGGGLANEQFF. As DNA, the CDR3 is TGTGCCAGCAGCTTGGATGGGGGGGGGCTGGCCAATGAGCAGTTCTTC. The chain has TRBV5-4 and TRBJ2-1, with TRBD2 as a possible D gene (7 bases). The CDR3 is 16 residues long. V was cut by 0 bases and J by 6 bases, with 16 bases left in between. CDR1 is SGHNT and CDR2 is YYREEE in the germline V gene (reference sequence).

This clonotype has more than one count but fewer than ten. The chain is built from TRBV3-1 and TRBJ2-3, with D tentatively TRBD1 or TRBD2 (5 bases each). V gave up 3 bases and J gave up 2 bases, with 15 bases separating them. Germline values: CDR1 LGHDT, CDR2 YNNKEL (reference sequence). This CDR3 has 16 amino acids. DNA for the CDR3: TGTGCCAGCAGCCACCTTGGGGGTCAGACCACAGATACGCAGTATTTT. This encodes CASSHLGGQTTDTQYF.

This chain joins TRBV5-1 and TRBJ2-4; D gene unclear. This CDR3 is 13 amino acids long. From germline, CDR1 is SGHRS and CDR2 YFSETQ. Trimming removed 2 bases from V and 5 bases from J, with 8 bases in between. This chain's CDR3 is CASSFLGENIQYF. CDR3 nucleotide sequence: TGCGCCAGCAGCTTTCTGGGTGAAAACATTCAGTACTTC.

This clonotype was seen repeatedly, ten times or more. The junction shows a germline mismatch at one end, possibly a read error. The rearrangement joins TRBV7-6 to TRBJ2-5; 7 bases line up with TRBD2. The CDR3 is 11 amino acids. Germline CDR1 reads SGHVS; CDR2 reads FNYEAQ. The CDR3 is CASTTGLKKFF. The CDR3 region has the DNA TGTGCCTCCACTACGGGACTAAAGAAGTTCTTC.

This clonotype was seen a handful of times. The chain carries TRBV20-1 and TRBJ1-3, with no clear D. V lost 0 bases to trimming and J lost 0 bases, with 6 bases between them. CDR3 size: 14 residues. Germline CDR1 and CDR2: DFQATT and SNEGSKA (reference sequence). The CDR3 coding sequence is TGCAGTGCTAGAGATGTGGGCTCTGGAAACACCATATATTTT. Its protein product is CSARDVGSGNTIYF.

CDR3 in amino acids: CASMSLGDETQYF. In DNA form, the CDR3 reads TGTGCCAGCATGAGCCTGGGGGATGAGACCCAGTACTTC. The V and J genes are TRBV2 and TRBJ2-5; the D call may be TRBD1 or TRBD2 (5 bases each). Germline loops: CDR1 SNHLY, CDR2 FYNNEI. The CDR3 has 13 amino acids. The germline V and J ends were trimmed by 7 bases and 5 bases, with 14 bases remaining between them.

The V gene is TRBV5-5, the J gene TRBJ2-4; TRBD1 might be the D (6 bases). Looked up from germline, CDR1 is SGHKS and CDR2 is YYEKEE (reference sequence). The CDR3 totals 14 residues. Trimming left V 3 bases short and J 15 bases short, with 22 bases between. The CDR3 nucleotides are TGTGCCAGCAGCTCGCCGGTCGCACAGGGACGGGCGTACTTC. Translated, it gives CASSSPVAQGRAYF.

This clonotype showed up just a few times. V is TRBV6-1 and J is TRBJ1-1; D unclear. The CDR3 contains 14 residues. V lost 4 bases, J lost 2 bases, and 11 bases lay in between. Germline V lookup: CDR1 MNHNS, CDR2 SASEGT. The CDR3 sequence is CASSVRQVNTEAFF. In nucleotides, the CDR3 is TGTGCCAGCAGTGTAAGGCAGGTTAACACTGAAGCTTTCTTT.

This clonotype showed up just once. The rearrangement uses TRBV27 and TRBJ2-1; D is ambiguous. Trimming took off 3 bases at V and 5 bases at J, with 14 bases between the two ends. The CDR3 length is 15 residues. Germline CDR1 MNHEY, CDR2 SMNVEV (reference sequence). In DNA form, the CDR3 reads TGTGCCAGCAGTTTTTATGCTTTGGGAAACAATGAGCAGTTCTTC. Its protein product is CASSFYALGNNEQFF.

This clonotype was seen only a few times. The CDR3: CASSKVGSSYEQYF. In nucleotides, the CDR3 is TGTGCCAGCAGCAAAGTAGGCAGCTCCTACGAGCAGTACTTC. This chain connects TRBV21-1 to TRBJ2-7. TRBV21-1 is labeled a pseudogene. This CDR3 has 14 amino acids.

Only a few counts were recorded for this clonotype. This chain connects TRBV6-6 to TRBJ1-4, with D possibly TRBD1 on 6 matching bases. V shed 3 bases and J shed 4 bases, with 15 bases lying between them. Germline CDR1 reads MNHNY; CDR2 reads SVGAGI (reference sequence). This CDR3 is 16 amino acids long. CDR3 sequence reads: CASSYRTGTGNEKLFF. The CDR3 region has the DNA TGTGCCAGCAGTTATAGAACAGGGACCGGTAATGAAAAACTGTTTTTT.

The chain recombines TRBV6-6 with TRBJ2-1; 9 bases fit TRBD1. The ends lost 5 bases at V and 9 bases at J; junction bases unmatched: 11. Germline V gene sequence: CDR1 MNHNY, CDR2 SVGAGI (reference sequence). CDR3 size: 15 residues. The CDR3: CASSTSGTGHPEQFF. For the CDR3, the DNA is TGTGCCAGCAGTACCTCCGGGACAGGGCACCCTGAGCAGTTCTTC.

This clonotype was found a few times. The gene calls are TRBV7-2 and TRBJ2-5; 7 bases line up with TRBD1. CDR3 size: 14 residues. The germline CDR1 and CDR2 sequences are SGHTA and FQGNSA. J gave up 1 base and V 1 base, and 0 bases lay outside the gene matches. The CDR3: CASSLEGAQETQYF. As DNA, the CDR3 is TGTGCCAGCAGCTTAGAGGGGGCCCAAGAGACCCAGTACTTC.

This chain links TRBV7-9 with TRBJ1-5; D gene uncertain. This CDR3 comprises 14 residues. CDR1 SEHNR and CDR2 FQNEAQ come from the germline V gene (reference sequence). V lost 5 bases and J lost 2, with 10 bases in between. In DNA form, the CDR3 reads TGTGCCAGCAGCACGGACCTCGGCAATCAGCCCCAGCATTTT. The encoded protein is CASSTDLGNQPQHF.

V usage is TRBV5-1 and J usage is TRBJ2-2, with D perhaps assigned TRBD1 or TRBD2 (5 bases each). Looked up from germline, CDR1 is SGHRS and CDR2 is YFSETQ. Trimming shortened V by 9 bases and J by 7 bases, and 16 bases separated the two germline ends. The CDR3 runs to 13 residues. CDR3 DNA: TGCGCCACCGAGAGGGGTGATAACGGGGAGCTGTTTTTT. Its translation is CATERGDNGELFF.

This clonotype was observed a handful of times. The chain links TRBV11-1 to TRBJ1-1, with D possibly being TRBD1 (6 bases). The germline gives CDR1 SGHAT, CDR2 FQDESV (reference sequence). The CDR3 is 15 amino acids. V was clipped by 5 bases and J by 1 base, with 14 bases between them. The CDR3, as DNA: TGTGCCAGCAGCCTACAACCGGGACAGAACACTGAAGCTTTCTTT. This encodes CASSLQPGQNTEAFF.

This chain joins TRBV21-1 and TRBJ2-3. TRBV21-1 represents a pseudogene. The CDR3 covers 16 residues. CDR3 residues: CASSLEAALVPDTQYF. The CDR3 bases are TGTGCCAGCAGCCTCGAGGCAGCGTTGGTTCCAGATACGCAGTATTTT.

Concerning this clonotype: The junction departs from germline at one end; a sequencing error may be responsible. This chain connects TRBV20-1 to TRBJ2-5, with D uncertain. The length of the CDR3 is 14 residues. CDR1 and CDR2 (germline): DFQATT, SNEGSKA (reference sequence). The CDR3 protein is CSASGWQVQETQYF. In DNA form, the CDR3 reads TGCAGCGCTAGTGGGTGGCAGGTCCAGGAGACCCAGTACTTC.

The rearrangement uses TRBV27 and TRBJ1-1; a possible D gene is TRBD1 (5 bases). In germline, CDR1 is MNHEY, CDR2 SMNVEV (reference sequence). The CDR3 totals 15 residues. The ends were cut back, 4 bases at V and 0 bases at J, with 12 bases in the middle. CDR3 sequence (DNA): TGTGCCAGCAGTTCAGGGATGAGGGTGAACACTGAAGCTTTCTTT. Its protein is CASSSGMRVNTEAFF.

A few counts support this clonotype. The DNA of the CDR3 is TGTGCCAGCAGCGTCGGGACAGGGGCCTACCAAGAGACCCAGTACTTC. This gives the protein CASSVGTGAYQETQYF. The chain recombines TRBV7-9 with TRBJ2-5, with 10 bases that match TRBD1. Germline-derived CDR1 and CDR2 are SEHNR and FQNEAQ (reference sequence). The J segment lost 0 bases and the V segment lost 5 bases, leaving 6 bases of the junction unmatched. The CDR3 runs to 16 residues.

This sequence joins TRBV10-3 and TRBJ2-5; 9 nucleotides align to TRBD1. V lost 6 bases to trimming and J lost 14 bases; unmatched junction nucleotides: 7. The germline V gene encodes CDR1 ENHRY and CDR2 SYGVKD. This CDR3 comprises 11 residues. The chain's CDR3 is CAIRGTGLQYF. CDR3 bases: TGTGCCATCAGGGGGACAGGGCTCCAATACTTC.

The chain's CDR3 is CASGSPGGETQYF. DNA for the CDR3: TGTGCCAGCGGAAGTCCAGGGGGAGAGACCCAGTACTTC. This chain links TRBV6-5 with TRBJ2-5; 7 nucleotides agree with TRBD1. Germline V lookup: CDR1 MNHEY, CDR2 SVGAGI. This CDR3 has 13 residues. Germline trimming cut 8 bases from V and 4 bases from J; bases unmatched to any gene: 7.

This clonotype has a handful of counts. This chain joins TRBV5-1 and TRBJ2-5; 8 positions match TRBD2. V lost 4 bases to trimming and J lost 5 bases; unmatched junction nucleotides: 19. The germline V gene has CDR1 SGHRS and CDR2 YFSETQ. CDR3 length: 18 amino acids. Written as DNA, the CDR3 is TGCGCCAGCAGCAAGGGCCGATCTAGCGGGTCCAGTATCGAGACCCAGTACTTC. Its translation: CASSKGRSSGSSIETQYF.

V gene TRBV5-1 combines with J gene TRBJ1-1; 8 nucleotides agree with TRBD1. Germline trimming cut 3 bases from V and 3 bases from J; bases unmatched to any gene: 13. The CDR3 loop spans 17 amino acids. Germline CDR1 is SGHRS and CDR2 is YFSETQ. The CDR3 region has the DNA TGCGCCAGCAGCTCCTTGGGACAGGCGGGATCGGACACTGAAGCTTTCTTT. Protein: CASSSLGQAGSDTEAFF.

CDR3 in DNA: TGTGCCAGCAGCTCCACTTGGGACAGGGCGGTGGAAGAAAAACTGTTTTTT. Translating gives CASSSTWDRAVEEKLFF. The J gene is TRBJ1-4, the V gene TRBV6-6; 9 bases are a match to TRBD1. CDR1 is MNHNY, CDR2 SVGAGI, per germline (reference sequence). V trimming: 6 bases; J trimming: 8 bases; junction bases outside the gene matches: 16. The CDR3 covers 17 residues.

This clonotype showed up just a few times. The V call is TRBV7-3, the J call TRBJ2-5; possible D gene TRBD2, 6 bases. The end of the DNA is better explained by TRBJ2-1, so the J call may be wrong. The CDR3 spans 13 residues. Germline lookup yields CDR1 SGHTA and CDR2 FQGTGA. The DNA of the CDR3 is TGTGCCAGCAGCTCGGTTGGGGGGAATGAGCAGTTCTTC. Its translation: CASSSVGGNEQFF.

This clonotype was seen more than once but under ten times. J is TRBJ1-2 and V is TRBV4-2; 8 bases match TRBD1. This CDR3 is 15 amino acids long. V lost 9 bases, J lost 8 bases, and 17 bases stayed unmatched. Germline lookup yields CDR1 LGHNA and CDR2 YNFKEQ. CDR3 coding DNA: TGTGCCAGTAGTACAGGGGGTAATCAGCTGAGAGGCTACACCTTC. Translating it yields CASSTGGNQLRGYTF.

This clonotype was detected only a few times. A read error may account for a junction end that differs from germline. This rearrangement joins TRBV29-1 to TRBJ1-1, with a possible D match to TRBD1 (6 bases). This CDR3 is built from 11 residues. The germline gives CDR1 SQVTM, CDR2 ANQGSEA. The CDR3 here is CGVSGTIEAFF. In DNA form, the CDR3 reads TGCGGCGTCTCCGGGACAATCGAAGCTTTCTTT.

V and J are TRBV28 and TRBJ2-5; D possibly corresponds to TRBD2 (5 bases). The last part of the DNA fits TRBJ2-7 better; the J call may be wrong. There are 13 residues in the CDR3. CDR1 and CDR2 (germline): MDHEN, SYDVKM. The CDR3 coding sequence is TGTGCCAGCATCGGAGCGACTACCTACGAGCAGTACTTC. Its translation: CASIGATTYEQYF.